The present T cell receptor beta chain was sequenced within a study of blood T cell repertoires in COVID-19. Study in general: Acute-phase and convalescent COVID-19 samples originated in the United States, Italy and Spain. Sources were T cells, B-cell-depleted T cells, or PBMCs; the material itself was cDNA or gDNA.

The authors' processing: Researchers report that nucleated cell counts were estimated from reference gene primer amplification. Sequenced by immunoSEQ multiplex PCR; TCRdb stores in-frame clones only, minus some. V, J and clone size are those of that table, while D and trimming were read from the DNA. The sample has roughly 45,000 clones, approximately 87% seen once; the top ten hold over 4.5%. This CDR3 contains 14 residues. V was trimmed by 1 base and J by 0 bases, leaving 7 bases between them. CDR1 is SGHNT, CDR2 YYREEE, per germline (reference sequence). This chain links TRBV5-4 with TRBJ2-5, with a weak D call TRBD2 (5 bases). This clonotype was sampled from a woman in her sixties or seventies with acute or convalescent COVID-19. The sequencing input was peripheral blood. CDR3 sequence reads: CASSLPGDQETQYF. The DNA for the CDR3 is TGTGCCAGCAGCTTGCCCGGGGACCAAGAGACCCAGTACTTC.